Listed below are T cell receptor beta chains from one sample, sequenced in a study of shared clonotypes between healthy human individuals. Data came from immunoSEQ multiplex PCR; TCRdb stores just in-frame clones and leaves some out. Of some 2,000,000 clones detected, roughly 95% appear once; the ten largest clones hold more than 0.1%. The material sequenced was naive CD4+ T cells sorted from blood. Receptor source: a man between 18 and 35 years old in good health. Each CDR3 is given with its conserved first and last residue. A D gene is named only where the DNA matches it firmly. For some rows the clone size is stated as once, few or many, or as a class when expanded; others skip it.

d_call j_call clone_size v_call cdr3_nt cdr3_aa
TRBD1 TRBJ1-2 - TRBV9 TGTGCCAGCAGCGTCGGGGGCCAGGGGGCGCATGGCTACACCTTC CASSVGGQGAHGYTF
TRBD1 TRBJ1-4 - TRBV28 TGTGCCACCCGGGACAGGGTTAATGAAAAACTGTTTTTT CATRDRVNEKLFF
TRBD1 TRBJ1-2 once TRBV18 TGTGCCAGCTCACCACCTGACAGGGTGGCGGGCTACACCTTC CASSPPDRVAGYTF
- TRBJ1-2 - TRBV5-4 TGTGCCAGCAGCTCCAACCGGGAAAGAGGCTACACCTTC CASSSNRERGYTF
- TRBJ2-3 - TRBV10-2 TGCGCCAGCAGTGAGTCGCGGGGGCCTAGCACAGATACGCAGTATTTT CASSESRGPSTDTQYF
- TRBJ1-2 - TRBV2 TGTGCCAGCAGTGATGAGGGGAGTGTGAGCTATGGCTACACCTTC CASSDEGSVSYGYTF
TRBD1 TRBJ1-1 - TRBV25-1 TGTGCCAGCAGACCGACAGGGGGCCGGGGCACTGAAGCTTTCTTT CASRPTGGRGTEAFF
TRBD1 TRBJ1-1 - TRBV15 TGTGCCACCAGCACGACACTTAGGACAGGGGGGAACACTGAAGCTTTCTTT CATSTTLRTGGNTEAFF
- TRBJ2-7 - TRBV28 TGTGCCAGCAGTTTAGAGGGGACAACCTACGAGCAGTACTTC CASSLEGTTYEQYF
- TRBJ2-5 - TRBV5-1 TGCGCCAGCAGCTTGGATGGCAGAGCGGCAGAGACCCAGTACTTC CASSLDGRAAETQYF
- TRBJ2-7 - TRBV10-3 TGTGCCATCAGTGACCACAACAGGGACCCCTACGAGCAGTACTTC CAISDHNRDPYEQYF
- TRBJ1-2 - TRBV7-2 TGTGCCAGCAGCTTAGCGTCAGTTGGCTACACCTTC CASSLASVGYTF
TRBD2 TRBJ2-3 - TRBV10-3 TGTGCCATCAGTGAGTCCTCCGGGACTAGCGGGAGAGGTACGCAGTATTTT CAISESSGTSGRGTQYF
- TRBJ2-1 once TRBV2 TGTGCCAGCAATTTAACCCCCGGGACCCACAATGAGCAGTTCTTC CASNLTPGTHNEQFF
- TRBJ2-7 once TRBV11-2 TGTGCCAGCAGGAGAGGGCCTGACACCTACGAGCAGTACTTC CASRRGPDTYEQYF
TRBD2 TRBJ2-5 once TRBV5-1 TGCGCCAGCGCCTTGGGACTAGCTCCCGATTACGTAGAGACCCAGTACTTC CASALGLAPDYVETQYF
- TRBJ2-7 - TRBV5-1 TGCGCCAGCAGCTTGGGACCCAGGGGTCTTTACGAGCAGTACTTC CASSLGPRGLYEQYF
- TRBJ2-5 - TRBV18 TGTGCCAGCTCACCACCCTCGTTCTGGAGGGAGACCCAGTACTTC CASSPPSFWRETQYF
TRBD1 TRBJ2-7 - TRBV27 TGTGCCAGCAGTTTATCAGTTTCGTCAGGGGCAGGGGGACGGTACGAGCAGTACTTC CASSLSVSSGAGGRYEQYF
TRBD1 TRBJ1-5 - TRBV6-5 TGTGCCAGCAGATCGGACAGGGTTAGCAATCAGCCCCAGCATTTT CASRSDRVSNQPQHF
TRBD1 TRBJ1-6 few TRBV7-9 TGTGCCAGCAGCTTATGGACAGGGGGTTTATCACCCCTCCACTTT CASSLWTGGLSPLHF
TRBD1 TRBJ1-1 - TRBV18 TGTGCCAGCTCACTAAGCAGGGGGCCGATGAACACTGAAGCTTTCTTT CASSLSRGPMNTEAFF
- TRBJ2-2 - TRBV6-5 TGTGCCAGCAGTAAAGGTACCGGGGAGCTGTTTTTT CASSKGTGELFF
- TRBJ1-1 - TRBV30 TGTGCCTGGAGTGTAGGGGGGGGTGAAGCTTTCTTT CAWSVGGGEAFF
TRBD2 TRBJ2-7 few TRBV6-1 TGTGCCAGCAGTGAAAGGACTAGCTTCTCCTACGAGCAGTACTTC CASSERTSFSYEQYF
TRBD2 TRBJ2-7 - TRBV29-1 TGCAGCGTTGGGCGGGAGTGGTACGAGCAGTACTTC CSVGREWYEQYF
- TRBJ2-3 - TRBV7-9 TGTGCCAGCAGCTTAGATCAGGGGACAGATACGCAGTATTTT CASSLDQGTDTQYF
- TRBJ1-4 - TRBV25-1 TGTGCCAGCAGGGACTTATTGGGGGAAAAACTGTTTTTT CASRDLLGEKLFF
- TRBJ2-5 - TRBV29-1 TGCAGCGCCCGGTTCGGTTTAGGAGGAGAGACCCAGTACTTC CSARFGLGGETQYF
TRBD1 TRBJ2-7 - TRBV4-3 TGCGCCAGCAGCCGCCTGACAGGGGCCGACTACGAGCAGTACTTC CASSRLTGADYEQYF
- TRBJ2-4 - TRBV4-2 TGTGCCAGCAGCCAACTCTTGGGGGGTGGAAACATTCAGTACTTC CASSQLLGGGNIQYF
- TRBJ2-7 - TRBV4-1 TGCGCCAGCAGCCAACCTGTCCAGTACCCCTACGAGCAGTACTTC CASSQPVQYPYEQYF
- TRBJ1-2 - TRBV7-8 TGTGCCAGCAGCTTAGCCGGGTCGGCGCCCTATGGCTACACCTTC CASSLAGSAPYGYTF
- TRBJ1-2 - TRBV18 TGTGCCAGCTCACCTCGTCTGACGAACTATGGCTACACCTTC CASSPRLTNYGYTF
TRBD1 TRBJ1-2 - TRBV18 TGTGCCAGCTCACGACAGGGCTATGGCTACACCTTC CASSRQGYGYTF
- TRBJ1-1 - TRBV30 TGTGCCTGGTTTCCGGCAGGGCGAGGCTCTGAAGCTTTCTTT CAWFPAGRGSEAFF
- TRBJ1-6 - TRBV4-1 TGCGCCAGCAGCCAAGTCGGGGGTAATGGCTCACCCCTCCACTTT CASSQVGGNGSPLHF
TRBD1 TRBJ2-7 - TRBV18 TGTGCCAGCTCACCCGACAGGGATCGGAACGAGCAGTACTTC CASSPDRDRNEQYF
TRBD2 TRBJ2-3 - TRBV5-1 TGCGCCAGCAGCTTGGAACTAGCGGGGAACACAGATACGCAGTATTTT CASSLELAGNTDTQYF
- TRBJ1-1 - TRBV12-5 TGTGCTAGTGGTCCCCCGGGGCAGGGCCGCACTGAAGCTTTCTTT CASGPPGQGRTEAFF
- TRBJ1-2 few TRBV19 TGTGCCAGTAGTTCCCCGGGACTTACTAACTATGGCTACACCTTC CASSSPGLTNYGYTF
- TRBJ1-2 - TRBV2 TGTGCCAGCAGTGAAAAGGGATCCTATGGCTACACCTTC CASSEKGSYGYTF
TRBD2 TRBJ2-5 - TRBV6-1 TGTGCCAGCAACTCCGGGACTAGCGGGAGCGAGACCCAGTACTTC CASNSGTSGSETQYF
- TRBJ1-2 - TRBV7-2 TGTGCCAGCAGCGCGGGGTTTGGCTATGGCTACACCTTC CASSAGFGYGYTF
- TRBJ1-2 - TRBV30 TGTGCCTGGAGGTTAAAGGGGGGCTATGGCTACACCTTC CAWRLKGGYGYTF
TRBD1 TRBJ1-1 - TRBV7-9 TGTGCCAGCAGTTATCCGGGACAGGGTACTGAAGCTTTCTTT CASSYPGQGTEAFF
- TRBJ1-5 - TRBV28 TGTGCCAGCAGTTTGCTATCCGGGTCAGGAAGGCAGCCCCAGCATTTT CASSLLSGSGRQPQHF
- TRBJ1-2 - TRBV6-5 TGTGCCAGCACAAGGCAAGGTCCAGGGGACTATGGCTACACCTTC CASTRQGPGDYGYTF
- TRBJ1-5 - TRBV4-1 TGCGCCAGCAGCCAAGAGGGAAGGGGCAGTGGGGATCAGCCCCAGCATTTT CASSQEGRGSGDQPQHF
- TRBJ1-4 few TRBV5-6 TGTGCCAGCAGCTTGGCGGGGGAAAAACTGTTTTTT CASSLAGEKLFF